The rows below give T cell receptor beta chains drawn from one sample of a study of regulatory T cells in long-lasting Graves disease. A single record per CDR3 protein comes from TCRdb applying MiXCR to the multiplex PCR reads. The repertoire includes about 310,000 distinct CDR3 sequences, over 15% of them detected once, and 38% sits in the top ten. The sequences come from peripheral blood mononuclear cells (PBMCs), collected at new diagnosis, from a patient treated with antithyroid drugs. The receptors originated from a female donor with Graves disease. Each CDR3 is given with its conserved first and last residue. D genes are given only for firm matches. Clone size, where shown, is once, few, many, or a class for clones that have expanded.

cdr3_nt cdr3_aa clone_size j_call d_call v_call
TGTGCCAGCAGCCCATTATTCACCAGCTATGGCTACACCTTC CASSPLFTSYGYTF many TRBJ1-2 - TRBV3-1
TGTGCCAGCAGCTCGCCACCGACAGACCATCGAGAGCGGCCCCAGCATTTT CASSSPPTDHRERPQHF few TRBJ1-5 - TRBV7-3
TGCAGTGCTCGCGGTCACCAATTGAGGGCTGAAGCTTTCTTT CSARGHQLRAEAFF many TRBJ1-1 - TRBV20-1
TGTGCCAGCAGGACTCCATTTCGGGCCAGCTACAATGAGCAGTTCTTC CASRTPFRASYNEQFF many TRBJ2-1 - TRBV28
TGTGCCAGCAGCGTAGCTGAGGGGCTAGCGGGACCCACAGATACGCAGTATTTT CASSVAEGLAGPTDTQYF many TRBJ2-3 TRBD2 TRBV9
TGTGCCAGCAGCCAAGGGGCGGGAGTTGAGACCCAGTACTTC CASSQGAGVETQYF many TRBJ2-5 TRBD2 TRBV3-1
TGTGCCAGCAGCTTATATTTACACGCGAACACCGGGGAGCTGTTTTTT CASSLYLHANTGELFF many TRBJ2-2 - TRBV27
TGTGCCAGCGGGTTCACGAAAGGTGGCTACACCTTC CASGFTKGGYTF many TRBJ1-2 - TRBV25-1
TGTGCCAGCAGCGCCCGGGACAGACAAGAGACCCAGTACTTC CASSARDRQETQYF many TRBJ2-5 TRBD1 TRBV7-8
TGTGCCAGCAGTGCTTCGCCTGGAAACACCATATATTTT CASSASPGNTIYF many TRBJ1-3 - TRBV6-1
TGTGCCAGCAGTCCGGGGGGATACTCTGGAAACACCATATATTTT CASSPGGYSGNTIYF many TRBJ1-3 - TRBV27
TGCAGTGCCCTCAGGGAAGGGGGTAATGAAAAACTGTTTTTT CSALREGGNEKLFF many TRBJ1-4 - TRBV20-1
TGTGCCAGCTCAGATGCGGGAGACTACGAGCAGTACTTC CASSDAGDYEQYF many TRBJ2-7 TRBD2 TRBV18
TGTGCCAGCAGTTACTCTATTTCTGGGGGTGGGCAGTATTTT CASSYSISGGGQYF - TRBJ2-3 - TRBV6-2/TRBV6-3
TGTGCCAGCAGTGAACAGGGGACCTGGAATGAGCAGTTCTTC CASSEQGTWNEQFF many TRBJ2-1 - TRBV6-1
TGTGCCAGCAGGGTCGGGACAGCACAAGAGACCCAGTACTTC CASRVGTAQETQYF - TRBJ2-5 TRBD1 TRBV28
TGCAGTGCTAGAGATGGACAGGGTAGCACAGATACGCAGTATTTT CSARDGQGSTDTQYF - TRBJ2-3 TRBD1 TRBV20-1
TGTGCCAGCCCTCCCCCGGGGTCGGGGTCGACAGATACGCAGTATTTT CASPPPGSGSTDTQYF few TRBJ2-3 - TRBV28
TGTGCCATCAGGGAGCCAACCGATAACACCGGGGAGCTGTTTTTT CAIREPTDNTGELFF - TRBJ2-2 - TRBV10-3
TGTGCCAGCAGTCCACCACGGAAGGGGTTCGAGCAGTACTTC CASSPPRKGFEQYF - TRBJ2-7 - TRBV28
TGCAGTGCTAGTTCTGGGGTAACCTACAATGAGCAGTTCTTC CSASSGVTYNEQFF - TRBJ2-1 - TRBV20-1
TGTGCCAGCAGCGTCGATCGGGGTTGGGGAGAGACCCAGTACTTC CASSVDRGWGETQYF many TRBJ2-5 - TRBV11-2
TGTGCCAGCAGCTTAGTGCCAGGAAATAGCAATCAGCCCCAGCATTTT CASSLVPGNSNQPQHF few TRBJ1-5 - TRBV7-8
TGTGCCAGCAGCTTAGCCGGGACATCACCCACCTACTTC CASSLAGTSPTYF many TRBJ2-7 - TRBV11-3
TGTGCCAGCTCACCACCACAGGGGGCAAGAGAGACCCAGTACTTC CASSPPQGARETQYF - TRBJ2-5 TRBD1 TRBV18
TGTGCCACCAGTGCAACCCAGAGCACAGATACGCAGTATTTT CATSATQSTDTQYF many TRBJ2-3 - TRBV24-1
TGTGCTAGTGGTCAATCACCTCGGGACAGGGGGAATGGTAGCAATCAGCCCCAGCATTTT CASGQSPRDRGNGSNQPQHF many TRBJ1-5 TRBD1 TRBV12-5
TGTGCCAGCAGTTTCAACGAGAGTCCAGAGACCCAGTACTTC CASSFNESPETQYF many TRBJ2-5 - TRBV12-3/TRBV12-4
TGTGCCAGCAGCTCGACAGGGCCGGTTGAAAAACTGTTTTTT CASSSTGPVEKLFF few TRBJ1-4 TRBD1 TRBV7-9
TGTGCCAGCAGCCCGCAGCGGGAGGGGACCGGGGAGCTGTTTTTT CASSPQREGTGELFF - TRBJ2-2 TRBD2 TRBV5-5
TGTGCCAGCAAGGGAGGGCAGAACTATGGCTACACCTTC CASKGGQNYGYTF many TRBJ1-2 - TRBV2